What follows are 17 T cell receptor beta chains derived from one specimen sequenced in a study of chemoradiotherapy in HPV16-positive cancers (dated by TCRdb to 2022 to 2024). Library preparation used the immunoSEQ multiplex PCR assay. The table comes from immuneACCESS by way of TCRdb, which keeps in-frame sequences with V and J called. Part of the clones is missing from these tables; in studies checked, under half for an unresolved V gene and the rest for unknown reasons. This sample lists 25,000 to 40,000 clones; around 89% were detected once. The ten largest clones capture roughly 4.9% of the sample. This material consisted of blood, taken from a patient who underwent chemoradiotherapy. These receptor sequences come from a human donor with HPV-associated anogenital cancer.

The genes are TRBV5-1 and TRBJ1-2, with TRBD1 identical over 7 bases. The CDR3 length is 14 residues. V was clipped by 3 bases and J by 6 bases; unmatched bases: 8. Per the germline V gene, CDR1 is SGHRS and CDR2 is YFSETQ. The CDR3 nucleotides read TGCGCCAGCAGCTCCATGACAGGGACGGATGGCTACACCTTC. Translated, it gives CASSSMTGTDGYTF.

The CDR3 is CASSPAGGYGYTF. The CDR3 DNA reads TGTGCCAGCAGTCCCGCAGGGGGCTATGGCTACACCTTC. The chain employs TRBV2 and TRBJ1-2; 7 bases fit TRBD1. The V gene's germline CDR1 is SNHLY and CDR2 FYNNEI. V trimming: 5 bases; J trimming: 4 bases; junction bases outside the gene matches: 4. This CDR3 has 13 amino acids.

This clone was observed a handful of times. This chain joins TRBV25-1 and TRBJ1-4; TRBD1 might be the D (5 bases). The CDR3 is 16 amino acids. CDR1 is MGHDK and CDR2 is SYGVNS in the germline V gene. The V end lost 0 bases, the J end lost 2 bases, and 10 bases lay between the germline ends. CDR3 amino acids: CASSEYPGLTNEKLFF. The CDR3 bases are TGTGCCAGCAGTGAATACCCGGGACTCACTAATGAAAAACTGTTTTTT.

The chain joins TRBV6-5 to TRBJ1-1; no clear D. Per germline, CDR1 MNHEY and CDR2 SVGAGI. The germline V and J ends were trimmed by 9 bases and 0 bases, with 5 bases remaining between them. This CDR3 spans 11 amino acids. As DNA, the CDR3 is TGTGCCAGTCGGATGAACACTGAAGCTTTCTTT. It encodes CASRMNTEAFF.

CDR3 bases: TGTGCCACCAGCAGAGTCCCCTCGGACGGACGAGGAAATACAGGGGCTTTCTTT. This translates into CATSRVPSDGRGNTGAFF. The chain recombines TRBV15 with TRBJ1-1, with D maybe TRBD1 (6 bases). The germline V gene encodes CDR1 LNHNV and CDR2 YYDKDF (reference sequence). V dropped 1 base and J dropped 11 bases, with 29 bases sitting between them. The CDR3 sequence is 18 residues long.

The DNA for the CDR3 is TGTGCCAGCAGCGTAGACGGGGGCACCGGGGAGCTGTTTTTT. This encodes CASSVDGGTGELFF. The chain carries TRBV9 and TRBJ2-2; D may be TRBD2 (6 bases). Germline CDR1 and CDR2: SGDLS and YYNGEE. Trimming left V 0 bases short and J 4 bases short, with 7 bases between. This CDR3 is 14 amino acids long.

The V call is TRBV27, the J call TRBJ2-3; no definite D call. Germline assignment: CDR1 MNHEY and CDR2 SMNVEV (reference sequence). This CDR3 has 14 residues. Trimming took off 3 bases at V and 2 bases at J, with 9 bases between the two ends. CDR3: CASSFLGSTDTQYF. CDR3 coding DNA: TGTGCCAGCAGTTTCCTTGGGTCCACAGATACGCAGTATTTT.

The CDR3 loop reads CASRARGSGNTIYF. In nucleotides, the CDR3 is TGTGCCAGCAGGGCCAGGGGCTCTGGAAACACCATATATTTT. The chain combines TRBV28 with TRBJ1-3, with TRBD1 as a possible D gene (6 bases). The CDR3 totals 14 residues. Trimming left V 6 bases short and J 0 bases short, with 9 bases between. Germline V lookup: CDR1 MDHEN, CDR2 SYDVKM.

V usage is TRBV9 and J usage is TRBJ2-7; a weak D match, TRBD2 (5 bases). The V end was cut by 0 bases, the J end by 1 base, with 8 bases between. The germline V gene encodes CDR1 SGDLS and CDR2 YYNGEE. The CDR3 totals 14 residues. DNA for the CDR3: TGTGCCAGCAGCGTAGGGACTCCATCCTACGAGCAGTACTTC. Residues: CASSVGTPSYEQYF.

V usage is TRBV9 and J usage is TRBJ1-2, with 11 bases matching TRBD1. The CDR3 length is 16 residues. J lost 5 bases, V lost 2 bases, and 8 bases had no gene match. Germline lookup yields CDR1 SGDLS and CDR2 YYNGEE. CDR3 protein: CASSVEGQGAGYGYTF. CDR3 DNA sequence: TGTGCCAGCAGCGTCGAAGGACAGGGGGCTGGGTATGGCTACACCTTC.

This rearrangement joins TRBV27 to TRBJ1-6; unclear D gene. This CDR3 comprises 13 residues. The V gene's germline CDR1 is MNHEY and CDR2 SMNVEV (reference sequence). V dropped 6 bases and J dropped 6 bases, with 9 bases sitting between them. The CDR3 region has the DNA TGTGCCAGCAGCGTTGGGATTAATTCACCCCTCCACTTT. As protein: CASSVGINSPLHF.

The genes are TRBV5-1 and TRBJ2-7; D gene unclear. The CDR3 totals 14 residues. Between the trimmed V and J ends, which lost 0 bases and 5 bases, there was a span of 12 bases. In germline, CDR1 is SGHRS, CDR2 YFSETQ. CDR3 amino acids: CASSLEVTVNEQYF. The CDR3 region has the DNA TGCGCCAGCAGCTTGGAAGTTACGGTCAACGAGCAGTACTTC.

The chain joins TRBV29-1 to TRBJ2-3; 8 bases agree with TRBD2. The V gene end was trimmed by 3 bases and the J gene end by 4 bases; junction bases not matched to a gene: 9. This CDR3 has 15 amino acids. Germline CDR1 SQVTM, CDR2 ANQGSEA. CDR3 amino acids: CSVDRGSGGADTQYF. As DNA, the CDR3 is TGCAGCGTTGACCGGGGGAGCGGGGGCGCAGATACGCAGTATTTT.

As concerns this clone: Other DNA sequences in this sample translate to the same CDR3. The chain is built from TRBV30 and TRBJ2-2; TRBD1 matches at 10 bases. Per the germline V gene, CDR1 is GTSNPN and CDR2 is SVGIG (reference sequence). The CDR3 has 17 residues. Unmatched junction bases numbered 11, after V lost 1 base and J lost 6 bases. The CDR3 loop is CAWSARWGQGYSGELFF. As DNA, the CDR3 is TGTGCCTGGAGTGCCCGTTGGGGACAGGGGTATTCCGGGGAGCTGTTTTTT.

Here the CDR3 DNA reads TGTGCCAGCTCTACAGGGGACGAGCAGTACTTC. Translating it yields CASSTGDEQYF. This chain links TRBV2 with TRBJ2-7; 7 positions match TRBD1. This CDR3 has 11 residues. The V gene's germline CDR1 is SNHLY and CDR2 FYNNEI. Trimming at V came to 8 bases and at J to 5 bases, leaving 3 bases not matched to a gene. The variable domain in full, with the rest retrieved from reference TRBV2 and TRBJ2-7, is EPEVTQTPSHQVTQMGQEVILRCVPISNHLYFYWYRQILGQKVEFLVSFYNNEISEKSEIFDDQFSVERPDGSNFTLKIRSTKLEDSAMYFCASSTGDEQYFGPGTRLTVT.

The CDR3 DNA is TGTGCCAGCGGGCGGAAAGAAAAACTGTTTTTT. Protein product: CASGRKEKLFF. The chain links TRBV6-6 to TRBJ1-4, with D unclear. The CDR3 consists of 11 residues. Germline V gene data show CDR1 as MNHNY and CDR2 as SVGAGI (reference sequence). The V end lost 8 bases, the J end lost 8 bases, and 9 bases lay between the germline ends.

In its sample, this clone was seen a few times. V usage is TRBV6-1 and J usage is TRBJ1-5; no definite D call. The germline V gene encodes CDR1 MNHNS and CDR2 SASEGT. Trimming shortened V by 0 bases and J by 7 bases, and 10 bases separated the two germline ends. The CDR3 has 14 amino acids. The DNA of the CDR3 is TGTGCCAGCAGTGAAGCGTCCCTGGGACAGCCCCAGCATTTT. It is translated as CASSEASLGQPQHF.